The 27 T cell receptor beta chains below were found in one sample sequenced in a study of PD-L1 blockade in urothelial cancer. This table comes from immunoSEQ multiplex PCR, and its TCRdb copy is limited to in-frame clones, with some not included. The sample includes fewer than 60,000 clones, more than 80% seen only once; the top ten take 1% to 1.5%. Time point reported: pretreatment peripheral blood. The sequencing here drew on PBMCs, taken around atezolizumab (anti-PD-L1) treatment. The receptors originated from a man over 45 with urothelial cancer.

The J gene is TRBJ2-3, the V gene TRBV19; D is undetermined. Trimming pared 0 bases from V and 3 bases from J, leaving 7 bases between. This CDR3 region has 14 residues. Germline CDR1 and CDR2: LNHDA and SQIVND (reference sequence). Here the CDR3 DNA reads TGTGCCAGTAGTATAGATTTGAGAACAGATACGCAGTATTTT. This gives the protein CASSIDLRTDTQYF.

The chain carries TRBV11-2 and TRBJ1-3; 9 positions match TRBD1. V dropped 5 bases and J dropped 0; count of bases not matched to a gene: 5. The CDR3 has 16 amino acids. Germline CDR1 SGHAT, CDR2 FQNNGV. The CDR3 bases are TGTGCCAGCAGCACGGGGGGACAGGGCTCTGGAAACACCATATATTTT. It translates to CASSTGGQGSGNTIYF.

This rearrangement joins TRBV28 to TRBJ1-5, with D perhaps matching TRBD1 (5 bases). The CDR3 is 15 amino acids. V lost 5 bases and J lost 5, with 16 bases in between. In germline, CDR1 is MDHEN, CDR2 SYDVKM. CDR3 nucleotides: TGTGCCAGCAGTAGAGTCGATCGGGGGGATCAGCCCCAGCATTTT. It translates to CASSRVDRGDQPQHF.

The V call is TRBV29-1, the J call TRBJ2-1; TRBD2 agrees at 7 bases. Trimming took 5 bases from V and 0 from J; bases not matched to a gene: 4. The CDR3 totals 14 residues. CDR1 SQVTM and CDR2 ANQGSEA come from the germline V gene. Written as DNA, the CDR3 is TGCAGCGTTCGCGGGGGTAGCTCCTACAATGAGCAGTTCTTC. Protein product: CSVRGGSSYNEQFF.

The rearrangement joins TRBV4-1 to TRBJ2-5; a weak D match, TRBD2 (6 bases). This CDR3 is built from 16 residues. V was cut by 0 bases and J by 12 bases, with 23 bases left in between. In germline, CDR1 is MGHRA, CDR2 YSYEKL. CDR3 sequence reads: CASSQDPHGDRGIEYF. As DNA, the CDR3 is TGCGCCAGCAGCCAAGACCCTCATGGGGACCGCGGGATTGAGTACTTC.

V gene TRBV19 combines with J gene TRBJ1-5; 12 bases fit TRBD1. Looked up from germline, CDR1 is LNHDA and CDR2 is SQIVND (reference sequence). With V trimmed by 5 bases and J by 0 bases, 5 bases remained unmatched. This CDR3 comprises 17 residues. The CDR3: CASSSGQGANSNQPQHF. CDR3 coding DNA: TGTGCCAGTAGTTCGGGACAGGGGGCCAATAGCAATCAGCCCCAGCATTTT.

The V and J genes are TRBV29-1 and TRBJ2-1; perhaps TRBD2 as D (5 bases). Germline-derived CDR1 and CDR2 are SQVTM and ANQGSEA. The CDR3 runs to 16 residues. The V end was cut by 4 bases, the J end by 6 bases, with 22 bases between. Here the CDR3 DNA reads TGCAGCGTTGGAGTCGACCCTCGGGGTAGAAGCAATGAGCAGTTCTTC. Protein product: CSVGVDPRGRSNEQFF.

The rearrangement links TRBV6-6 to TRBJ1-1; tentative D call: TRBD1 (5 bases). Looked up from germline, CDR1 is MNHNY and CDR2 is SVGAGI (reference sequence). The CDR3 totals 14 residues. Trimming took off 6 bases at V and 11 bases at J, with 22 bases between the two ends. CDR3: CASRSRTYRLGAFF. The CDR3 DNA reads as TGTGCCAGCAGATCCAGGACATACCGATTGGGGGCTTTCTTT.

The gene calls are TRBV10-3 and TRBJ2-3; TRBD2 matches 8 bases. The CDR3 is made up of 15 amino acids. The germline CDR1 and CDR2 sequences are ENHRY and SYGVKD. V lost 0 bases and J lost 3; bases outside the gene matches: 2. The CDR3 region has the DNA TGTGCCATCAGTGAGTCGAGACTAGCGACAGATACGCAGTATTTT. Translation: CAISESRLATDTQYF.

The CDR3 here is CASSPGQGANYGYTF. CDR3 coding DNA: TGTGCCAGCAGCCCAGGACAGGGGGCTAACTATGGCTACACCTTC. The chain is built from TRBV9 and TRBJ1-2; 10 bases fit TRBD1. CDR1 is SGDLS, CDR2 YYNGEE, per germline. With 4 bases clipped from V and 0 bases from J, the junction kept 3 bases outside the gene matches. The CDR3 consists of 15 residues.

This clone was observed once. V gene TRBV30 combines with J gene TRBJ1-5; D is ambiguous. The CDR3 runs 13 residues. Germline-derived CDR1 and CDR2 are GTSNPN and SVGIG (reference sequence). Trimming stripped 2 bases from V and 3 bases from J, with 8 bases between. The CDR3 is CAWSITSNQPQHF. The CDR3 nucleotides read TGTGCCTGGAGTATAACTTCCAATCAGCCCCAGCATTTT.

The rearrangement links TRBV7-9 to TRBJ2-2, with TRBD2 as a possible D gene (5 bases). Germline V gene sequence: CDR1 SEHNR, CDR2 FQNEAQ (reference sequence). The CDR3 is 17 residues long. Trimming removed 5 bases at V and 5 bases at J, with 21 bases between. The CDR3 bases are TGTGCCAGCAGCCCGACGGCTGGCGCGTGGAGGACCGGGGAGCTGTTTTTT. This sequence encodes CASSPTAGAWRTGELFF.

The chain uses TRBV5-4 and TRBJ2-1; 7 bases align to TRBD2. V was pared by 4 bases and J by 7 bases, with 5 bases of the junction left unmatched. The CDR3 has 13 residues. Germline V CDR1 and CDR2: SGHNT, YYREEE (reference sequence). The chain's CDR3 is CASSGRGGNEQFF. The CDR3 DNA sequence: TGTGCCAGCAGCGGGAGGGGAGGGAATGAGCAGTTCTTC.

J is TRBJ2-7 and V is TRBV2; 8 bases are a match to TRBD2. This CDR3 is built from 14 residues. V lost 6 bases to trimming and J lost 4 bases; unmatched junction nucleotides: 8. Germline V lookup: CDR1 SNHLY, CDR2 FYNNEI. The CDR3 DNA is TGTGCCAGCAGGGGGAGACTAGCGAGGTACGAGCAGTACTTC. The encoded protein is CASRGRLARYEQYF.

This clone was found a few times. The chain recombines TRBV11-2 with TRBJ1-5, with 7 bases identical to TRBD1. This CDR3 is 13 amino acids long. V trimming: 3 bases; J trimming: 6 bases; junction bases outside the gene matches: 2. Germline loops: CDR1 SGHAT, CDR2 FQNNGV. Written as DNA, the CDR3 is TGTGCCAGCAGCTTGACAGGGCCTCAGCCCCAGCATTTT. Translation: CASSLTGPQPQHF.

This chain uses TRBV9 with TRBJ2-7; D unclear. Looked up from germline, CDR1 is SGDLS and CDR2 is YYNGEE. CDR3 length: 13 residues. The ends were cut back, 5 bases at V and 0 bases at J, with 9 bases in the middle. CDR3 loop: CASSVADSYEQYF. In DNA form, the CDR3 reads TGTGCCAGCAGTGTGGCAGACTCCTACGAGCAGTACTTC.

This clone turned up a few times. The chain uses TRBV4-2 and TRBJ2-7; TRBD1 aligns across 11 bases. The V segment lost 5 bases and the J segment 4 bases; nucleotides outside the gene matches: 4. Per the germline V gene, CDR1 is LGHNA and CDR2 is YNFKEQ. This CDR3 is built from 14 residues. CDR3 in amino acids: CASSTGQGDYEQYF. DNA of the CDR3: TGTGCCAGCAGCACGGGACAGGGGGATTACGAGCAGTACTTC.

This rearrangement joins TRBV11-3 to TRBJ2-3; no clear D gene. CDR1 is SGHNT and CDR2 is YENEEA in the germline V gene. Trimming left V 2 bases short and J 2 bases short, with 11 bases between. The CDR3 is 15 residues long. CDR3 bases: TGTGCCAGCAGCTTATCCCACACCACCACAGATACGCAGTATTTT. Protein: CASSLSHTTTDTQYF.

The chain links TRBV6-1 to TRBJ2-7; 9 bases map to TRBD1. Per germline, CDR1 MNHNS and CDR2 SASEGT. After removal of 0 bases from V and 4 bases from J, the junction contained 1 base not matched to a gene. CDR3 size: 14 residues. Here the CDR3 reads CASSEADRGYEQYF. In DNA, the CDR3 is TGTGCCAGCAGTGAAGCGGACAGGGGTTACGAGCAGTACTTC.

V is TRBV9 and J is TRBJ2-7, with TRBD2 identical over 13 bases. Germline V gene data show CDR1 as SGDLS and CDR2 as YYNGEE. The trim removed 3 bases at V and 5 bases at J, leaving 8 bases unmatched. CDR3 length: 16 residues. The CDR3 is CASSGGSGLAGHEQYF. The CDR3 coding sequence is TGTGCCAGCAGCGGGGGGTCGGGACTAGCGGGACACGAGCAGTACTTC.

The rearrangement uses TRBV7-9 and TRBJ2-2; TRBD1 is a possible D gene (5 bases). Trimming removed 3 bases at V and 0 bases at J, with 8 bases between. Looked up from germline, CDR1 is SEHNR and CDR2 is FQNEAQ (reference sequence). CDR3 length: 15 residues. The CDR3 region has the DNA TGTGCCAGCAGCTTTATGGGGCCGAACACCGGGGAGCTGTTTTTT. It is translated as CASSFMGPNTGELFF.

The gene calls are TRBV5-4 and TRBJ1-1; TRBD1 agrees at 8 bases. J gave up 3 bases and V 4 bases, and 5 bases lay outside the gene matches. The germline V gene has CDR1 SGHNT and CDR2 YYREEE (reference sequence). The CDR3 runs to 14 residues. The CDR3 DNA follows: TGTGCCAGCAGCCCGGGACAGGTAGACACTGAAGCTTTCTTT. This codes for CASSPGQVDTEAFF.

V and J are TRBV11-1 and TRBJ2-5, with 7 bases matching TRBD1. This CDR3 has 12 amino acids. With 7 bases clipped from V and 2 bases from J, the junction kept 1 base outside the gene matches. The germline V gene encodes CDR1 SGHAT and CDR2 FQDESV (reference sequence). The CDR3 nucleotides are TGTGCCAGCATGGGACAGCAAGAGACCCAGTACTTC. Translation gives CASMGQQETQYF.

This clone was counted once. The chain links TRBV4-3 to TRBJ2-1; 7 nucleotides line up with TRBD1. The ends lost 1 base at V and 8 bases at J; junction bases unmatched: 8. This CDR3 is 15 amino acids long. CDR1 is LGHNA, CDR2 YSLEER, per germline. The CDR3 is CASSQGAGGADEQFF. The CDR3 DNA is TGCGCCAGCAGCCAAGGGGCAGGGGGAGCCGATGAGCAGTTCTTC.

V is TRBV30 and J is TRBJ2-5, with 8 bases matching TRBD1. The germline gives CDR1 GTSNPN, CDR2 SVGIG (reference sequence). The CDR3 runs to 11 residues. V gave up 7 bases and J gave up 7 bases; unmatched junction bases: 5. The CDR3 spells CASVTGGTQYF. The DNA for the CDR3 is TGTGCCTCCGTTACAGGGGGGACCCAGTACTTC.

The J gene is TRBJ1-2, the V gene TRBV7-8; TRBD1 agrees at 11 bases. Germline lookup yields CDR1 SGHVS and CDR2 FQNEAQ. After removal of 1 base from V and 9 bases from J, the junction contained 4 bases not matched to a gene. The CDR3 length is 14 residues. CDR3 sequence: CASSLGDRGFSYTF. CDR3 DNA sequence: TGTGCCAGCAGCTTAGGGGACAGGGGGTTTAGCTACACCTTC.

This chain connects TRBV18 to TRBJ2-5, with D possibly being TRBD2 (6 bases). The length of the CDR3 is 14 residues. V lost 3 bases and J 3 bases, leaving 11 bases between the germline ends. The germline gives CDR1 KGHSH, CDR2 LQKENI. CDR3 nucleotides: TGTGCCAGCTCACCCTTGGGGGGTGAAGAGACCCAGTACTTC. Its translation is CASSPLGGEETQYF. Supplemented by reference TRBV18 and TRBJ2-5, the full variable domain reads NAGVMQNPRHLVRRRGQEARLRCSPMKGHSHVYWYRQLPEEGLKFMVYLQKENIIDESGMPKERFSAEFPKEGPSILRIQQVVRGDSAAYFCASSPLGGEETQYFGPGTRLLVL.